Listed below are T cell receptor beta chains from one sample, sequenced in a study of early T cells in non-severe SARS-CoV-2 infection. TCRdb fed the 5' RACE reads into MiXCR, producing one record per CDR3 protein. Among 55,000 to 75,000 distinct CDR3 sequences listed, 11% were seen once. Sequenced: whole blood. The source of these receptors is an adult who was a healthcare worker with PCR-confirmed SARS-CoV-2 infection or an uninfected control (not recorded which). Both conserved end residues are trimmed from each CDR3.

V	CDR3
TRBV14	ASSQDYDTQY
TRBV18	ASSQGDGNQPQH
TRBV18	ASSAETGPIYEQY
TRBV19	ASSIVPGTGVNEQF
TRBV28	ASSSPSLENGEQF
TRBV10-3	AAGTSGINEQF
TRBV7-9	ASYGAGGTDTQY
TRBV20-1	SAWWGETQY
TRBV18	ASSQRSPGARVKTQY
TRBV12-3/TRBV12-4	ASSLSLTTDTQY
TRBV5-8	ASSVMAGGPIEQF
TRBV20-1	SASRLYGYT
TRBV3-1	ASSQGVSGNNEQF
TRBV10-3	AIRGDLSSYEQY
TRBV12-3/TRBV12-4	ASREGLSYGYT
TRBV19	ASSGTLSSGEQF